These 23 T cell receptor beta chains came from one sample sequenced in a study of T cell changes during pregnancy in multiple sclerosis. Sequenced by immunoSEQ multiplex PCR; TCRdb stores in-frame clones only, minus some. The sample includes some 70,000 clones, 80% to 95% seen only once; the top ten take under 3.5%. The sample in question was CD8+ T cells from peripheral blood mononuclear cells, obtained in the third trimester of pregnancy. These receptors were taken from a female donor in good health, enrolled as a control in a pregnancy study.

The V gene is TRBV30, the J gene TRBJ2-5; the match to TRBD1 covers 8 bases. The tail of the sequence fits TRBJ2-7 better, so the J call may be wrong. Germline values: CDR1 GTSNPN, CDR2 SVGIG (reference sequence). The CDR3 runs to 12 residues. CDR3 residues: CAWSPTGDEQYF. The CDR3 DNA sequence: TGTGCCTGGAGTCCGACAGGGGACGAGCAGTACTTC.

The table lists this clone with many counts. The same CDR3 also results from other DNA sequences found in this sample. The chain joins TRBV9 to TRBJ2-7, with D possibly being TRBD1 (5 bases). The CDR3 covers 14 residues. Trimming took 4 bases from V and 0 from J, leaving 11 bases between them. Germline V CDR1 and CDR2: SGDLS, YYNGEE. CDR3 in amino acids: CASSPSGASYEQYF. CDR3 bases: TGTGCCAGCAGCCCATCTGGGGCCTCCTACGAGCAGTACTTC.

The J gene is TRBJ1-2, the V gene TRBV4-2, with D possibly TRBD1 on 6 matching bases. The CDR3 is 15 amino acids. The V gene's germline CDR1 is LGHNA and CDR2 YNFKEQ. With 4 bases removed from V and 0 bases from J, the gap between germline ends came to 12 bases. CDR3 in amino acids: CASSLRDIANYGYTF. DNA of the CDR3: TGTGCCAGCAGCCTCCGGGACATAGCTAACTATGGCTACACCTTC.

The gene calls are TRBV7-3 and TRBJ2-2; 7 bases align to TRBD2. V gave up 6 bases and J gave up 1 base; unmatched junction bases: 11. The CDR3 is 17 amino acids. Per germline, CDR1 SGHTA and CDR2 FQGTGA. CDR3 region: CASSPDRLAVNTGELFF. In nucleotides, the CDR3 is TGTGCCAGCAGTCCCGACCGGCTAGCGGTGAACACCGGGGAGCTGTTTTTT.

V and J are TRBV13 and TRBJ2-7; 10 bases fit TRBD1. With V trimmed by 4 bases and J by 3 bases, 6 bases remained unmatched. CDR1 is PRHDT and CDR2 is FYEKMQ in the germline V gene (reference sequence). CDR3 length: 15 amino acids. DNA of the CDR3: TGTGCCAGCAGCTCAGAGAGGACAGGGGGCTACGAGCAGTACTTC. Translated, it gives CASSSERTGGYEQYF.

The genes are TRBV10-3 and TRBJ2-7; TRBD1 aligns across 7 bases. CDR3 length: 15 amino acids. The V gene end was trimmed by 3 bases and the J gene end by 2 bases; junction bases not matched to a gene: 7. Looked up from germline, CDR1 is ENHRY and CDR2 is SYGVKD. The CDR3 here is CAISELEQGPYEQYF. The CDR3 coding sequence is TGTGCCATCAGTGAATTAGAACAGGGGCCCTACGAGCAGTACTTC.

This sequence joins TRBV5-6 and TRBJ1-1; a possible D gene is TRBD1 (6 bases). Deletions cut 2 bases from V and 2 bases from J, with 13 bases between. CDR1 is SGHDT and CDR2 is YYEEEE in the germline V gene. The CDR3 spans 15 residues. The CDR3 bases are TGTGCCAGCAGCTTTGAGGCCAGGGGAAACACTGAAGCTTTCTTT. This gives the protein CASSFEARGNTEAFF.

The sample holds one count of this clone. V gene TRBV5-1 combines with J gene TRBJ2-1; 7 positions agree with TRBD1. Per germline, CDR1 SGHRS and CDR2 YFSETQ. After removal of 0 bases from V and 7 bases from J, the junction contained 16 bases not matched to a gene. The CDR3 length is 18 residues. The CDR3 spells CASSLEVLGGAYLNEQFF. For the CDR3, the DNA is TGCGCCAGCAGCTTGGAGGTTCTAGGGGGCGCTTATCTAAATGAGCAGTTCTTC.

V usage is TRBV4-1 and J usage is TRBJ1-1; weak D call: TRBD1 (5 bases). CDR1 and CDR2 from the germline V gene are MGHRA and YSYEKL. V lost 5 bases and J 1 base, leaving 8 bases between the germline ends. This CDR3 region has 13 residues. CDR3 nucleotides: TGCGCCAGCAGCGGGGGGACGAACACTGAAGCTTTCTTT. This codes for CASSGGTNTEAFF.

The chain uses TRBV19 and TRBJ1-2; TRBD1 agrees at 7 bases. The germline CDR1 and CDR2 sequences are LNHDA and SQIVND (reference sequence). V gave up 1 base and J gave up 2 bases; unmatched junction bases: 4. There are 15 residues in the CDR3. In DNA form, the CDR3 reads TGTGCCAGTAGTATAGGGGACAGTACGAACTATGGCTACACCTTC. Encoded protein: CASSIGDSTNYGYTF.

The rearrangement joins TRBV4-3 to TRBJ1-1; no definite D call. This CDR3 contains 14 residues. V gave up 2 bases and J gave up 7 bases, with 14 bases separating them. Germline V CDR1 and CDR2: LGHNA, YSLEER. CDR3 nucleotide sequence: TGCGCCAGCAGCCAAAATCTAGATCCGGGTGAAGCTTTCTTT. It specifies CASSQNLDPGEAFF.

This sequence joins TRBV6-1 and TRBJ1-1; 8 bases fit TRBD1. J lost 1 base, V lost 7 bases, and 5 bases had no gene match. The germline V gene encodes CDR1 MNHNS and CDR2 SASEGT. CDR3 length: 14 residues. CDR3 sequence reads: CASNMDRANTEAFF. The CDR3 region has the DNA TGTGCCAGCAACATGGACAGGGCGAACACTGAAGCTTTCTTT.

This chain links TRBV4-3 with TRBJ2-5, with 8 bases lining up with TRBD2. The V and J ends lost 3 bases and 4 bases, in that order; junction bases with no gene match: 1. Germline CDR1 is LGHNA and CDR2 is YSLEER. The CDR3 runs 13 residues. The CDR3 here is CASSQTSAETQYF. For the CDR3, the DNA is TGCGCCAGCAGCCAGACTAGCGCAGAGACCCAGTACTTC.

The V gene is TRBV5-6, the J gene TRBJ1-1; D is uncertain. This CDR3 has 15 amino acids. Germline V gives CDR1 SGHDT, CDR2 YYEEEE. V lost 1 base to trimming and J lost 0 bases, with 10 bases between them. This chain's CDR3 is CASSLLGPVNTEAFF. The CDR3 DNA is TGTGCCAGCAGCTTGTTGGGCCCTGTGAACACTGAAGCTTTCTTT.

This sequence joins TRBV5-5 and TRBJ1-1; TRBD1 agrees at 8 bases. Trimming took 3 bases from V and 4 from J; bases not matched to a gene: 8. Germline V CDR1 and CDR2: SGHKS, YYEKEE (reference sequence). The CDR3 spans 15 residues. The CDR3 loop reads CASSSDRGPSTEAFF. For the CDR3, the DNA is TGTGCCAGCAGCTCCGACAGGGGCCCGAGCACTGAAGCTTTCTTT.

CDR3 coding DNA: TGCGCCAGCAGCCAAGACAGCGGCGCCGGGGAGCTGTTTTTT. Translation gives CASSQDSGAGELFF. The V and J genes are TRBV4-1 and TRBJ2-2, with a weak D call TRBD2 (5 bases). With 0 bases removed from V and 6 bases from J, the gap between germline ends came to 8 bases. The CDR3 has 14 residues. Per the germline V gene, CDR1 is MGHRA and CDR2 is YSYEKL.

V is TRBV6-5 and J is TRBJ2-1; 9 nucleotides match TRBD1. The length of the CDR3 is 16 residues. Germline V lookup: CDR1 MNHEY, CDR2 SVGAGI. The J segment lost 1 base and the V segment lost 2 bases, leaving 3 bases of the junction unmatched. CDR3 sequence (DNA): TGTGCCAGCAGTTACCAGACAGGGGGTTCCTACAATGAGCAGTTCTTC. It is translated as CASSYQTGGSYNEQFF.

The chain has TRBV4-2 and TRBJ2-7; 7 positions match TRBD2. From germline, CDR1 is LGHNA and CDR2 YNFKEQ. The CDR3 sequence is 16 residues long. J was trimmed by 3 bases and V by 0 bases; bases with no gene match: 8. This chain's CDR3 is CASSQEVTSRNYEQYF. CDR3 nucleotide sequence: TGTGCCAGCAGCCAAGAAGTGACTAGCCGAAACTACGAGCAGTACTTC.

The CDR3 region has the DNA TGCGGCTGCGGATCGGGGGGCGAGCAGTACTTC. This gives the protein CGCGSGGEQYF. The chain carries TRBV10-2 and TRBJ2-7; 7 positions match TRBD2. The CDR3 is made up of 11 amino acids. Germline V lookup: CDR1 WSHSY, CDR2 SAAADI.

The chain has TRBV27 and TRBJ1-5, with D hard to call. With 3 bases removed from V and 6 bases from J, the gap between germline ends came to 15 bases. The CDR3 is 15 amino acids. Germline lookup yields CDR1 MNHEY and CDR2 SMNVEV (reference sequence). CDR3 DNA sequence: TGTGCCAGCAGTTTCGGACTTGGAGTAGGTCAGCCCCAGCATTTT. Residues: CASSFGLGVGQPQHF.

V gene TRBV6-1 combines with J gene TRBJ2-7; 8 nucleotides agree with TRBD1. The CDR3 loop spans 15 amino acids. V gave up 2 bases and J gave up 4 bases; unmatched junction bases: 7. The germline V gene encodes CDR1 MNHNS and CDR2 SASEGT. The CDR3 coding sequence is TGTGCCAGCAGTGAAACAGGGGGAGTCTCTTACGAGCAGTACTTC. It codes for CASSETGGVSYEQYF.

This sequence joins TRBV6-5 and TRBJ1-6; D is ambiguous. The V end lost 0 bases, the J end lost 7 bases, and 10 bases lay between the germline ends. CDR1 MNHEY and CDR2 SVGAGI come from the germline V gene. The CDR3 has 15 amino acids. For the CDR3, the DNA is TGTGCCAGCAGTTACTCAACAGCCACCAATTCACCCCTCCACTTT. This translates into CASSYSTATNSPLHF.

The chain uses TRBV10-3 and TRBJ2-7; a possible D gene is TRBD2 (6 bases). V dropped 4 bases and J dropped 0 bases, with 10 bases sitting between them. Germline CDR1 reads ENHRY; CDR2 reads SYGVKD. This CDR3 is 14 amino acids long. CDR3 in amino acids: CAISGEVDSYEQYF. CDR3 DNA: TGTGCCATCAGTGGGGAGGTGGACTCCTACGAGCAGTACTTC.